A selection of T cell receptor beta chains follows, all from one sample in a study of blood T cell repertoires in COVID-19. Some clones are missing from TCRdb's copy, which holds only in-frame ones; the method was immunoSEQ multiplex PCR. The sample contains about 310,000 clones, nearly 90% of which appear only once. The sequencing input was peripheral blood. The receptors originated from a woman in her 40s with COVID-19, enrolled during active disease. Each CDR3 is given with its conserved first and last residue. D genes are given only for firm matches. Clone size appears in some rows only: once, few, many, or a class for an expanded clone.

size,J,V,D,CDR3,DNA
-,TRBJ2-7,TRBV15,-,CATSRGKYEQYF,TGTGCCACCAGTAGGGGGAAGTACGAGCAGTACTTC
few,TRBJ1-2,TRBV5-1,TRBD1,CASSIDRGEGYTF,TGCGCCAGCAGCATAGACAGGGGTGAGGGCTACACCTTC
once,TRBJ2-5,TRBV10-1,-,CASSESTGREETQYF,TGCGCCAGCAGTGAGTCGACGGGCAGGGAAGAGACCCAGTACTTC
-,TRBJ1-4,TRBV4-3,-,CASSQDVSPGGGEKLFF,TGCGCCAGCAGCCAAGATGTGTCGCCGGGAGGAGGTGAAAAACTGTTTTTT
-,TRBJ1-4,TRBV3-1/TRBV3-2,-,CASSHSDERGRLGTNEKLFF,TGTGCCAGCAGCCATAGCGATGAGAGAGGAAGATTAGGGACTAATGAAAAACTGTTTTTT
once,TRBJ1-4,TRBV18,-,CASSERWTQGEKLFF,TGTGCCAGCTCCGAAAGGTGGACGCAGGGGGAAAAACTGTTTTTT
-,TRBJ2-3,TRBV7-9,TRBD2,CASSPGTSGRVSTDTQYF,TGTGCCAGCAGCCCCGGGACTAGCGGGAGGGTATCCACAGATACGCAGTATTTT
-,TRBJ1-1,TRBV19,TRBD1,CASSIGQGIPRAFF,TGTGCCAGTAGTATAGGACAGGGCATTCCGCGAGCTTTCTTT
-,TRBJ1-2,TRBV4-1,-,CASSQDPAGPYGYTF,TGCGCCAGCAGCCAAGATCCCGCAGGGCCCTATGGCTACACCTTC
once,TRBJ1-1,TRBV29-1,-,CSVDGGRGVMNTEAFF,TGCAGCGTTGACGGAGGGCGCGGGGTCATGAACACTGAAGCTTTCTTT
-,TRBJ1-3,TRBV7-2,TRBD1,CASSLGQGWNTIYF,TGTGCCAGCAGCCTTGGACAGGGATGGAACACCATATATTTT
-,TRBJ2-5,TRBV9,-,CASSVGGAISGTQYF,TGTGCCAGCAGCGTAGGAGGAGCCATAAGTGGGACCCAGTACTTC
-,TRBJ1-1,TRBV19,-,CASSGVGGTEAFF,TGTGCCAGTAGTGGGGTAGGAGGCACTGAAGCTTTCTTT
-,TRBJ1-1,TRBV5-1,-,CASSLDLASWDTEAFF,TGCGCCAGCAGCTTGGACCTGGCGTCGTGGGACACTGAGGCTTTCTTT
once,TRBJ1-5,TRBV19,-,CASIRQVGQPQHF,TGTGCCAGTATAAGACAGGTTGGTCAGCCCCAGCATTTT
-,TRBJ1-1,TRBV9,TRBD1,CASSVMSQGANTEAFF,TGTGCCAGCAGCGTAATGTCCCAGGGGGCTAACACTGAAGCTTTCTTT
-,TRBJ2-5,TRBV27,-,CASTSALGGQETQYF,TGTGCCAGCACCTCCGCGTTGGGGGGCCAAGAGACCCAGTACTTC
-,TRBJ2-7,TRBV9,TRBD2,CASSVEAGGYEQYF,TGTGCCAGCAGCGTAGAAGCGGGAGGCTACGAGCAGTACTTC
-,TRBJ1-1,TRBV9,-,CASSVGQVMNTEAFF,TGTGCCAGCAGCGTAGGGCAGGTCATGAACACTGAAGCTTTCTTT
-,TRBJ2-3,TRBV6-6,-,CASIKDFTDTQYF,TGTGCCAGCATTAAGGACTTCACAGATACGCAGTATTTT
-,TRBJ2-7,TRBV6-4,TRBD1,CASSRDRGKIGAYEQYF,TGTGCCAGCAGCCGGGACAGGGGGAAAATAGGGGCCTACGAGCAGTACTTC
-,TRBJ1-1,TRBV5-6,-,CASSPGQNTEAFF,TGTGCCAGCAGCCCCGGACAGAACACTGAAGCTTTCTTT
-,TRBJ2-7,TRBV6-5,-,CASSYSSRQGIHEQYF,TGTGCCAGCAGTTACTCTTCGCGTCAGGGTATCCACGAGCAGTACTTC
-,TRBJ1-6,TRBV7-2,-,CASSFGPSPLHF,TGTGCCAGCAGCTTTGGCCCTTCACCCCTCCACTTT
-,TRBJ2-7,TRBV3-1/TRBV3-2,-,CASSRDSAGGEQYF,TGTGCCAGCAGCCGGGACTCGGCCGGCGGCGAGCAGTACTTC
-,TRBJ2-1,TRBV7-8,TRBD2,CASSPSLAGGPYEQFF,TGTGCCAGCAGCCCCTCACTAGCGGGAGGGCCATATGAGCAGTTCTTC
-,TRBJ1-1,TRBV7-2,-,CASSSIQKTEAFF,TGTGCCAGCAGCTCCATACAGAAAACTGAAGCTTTCTTT
-,TRBJ2-7,TRBV27,-,CASRLREDGYEQYF,TGTGCCAGCAGGCTGCGGGAAGATGGGTACGAGCAGTACTTC
-,TRBJ1-1,TRBV27,TRBD1,CASSYHGAGGEAFF,TGTGCCAGCAGTTACCACGGGGCAGGGGGTGAAGCTTTCTTT
-,TRBJ1-2,TRBV4-3,-,CASSQDRGTYGYTF,TGCGCCAGCAGCCAAGATAGGGGGACCTATGGCTACACCTTC
-,TRBJ1-2,TRBV12-3/TRBV12-4,-,CASSPQGYGYTF,TGTGCCAGCAGTCCACAGGGCTATGGCTACACCTTC
-,TRBJ1-6,TRBV12-5,-,CASGSGTGENSPLHF,TGTGCTAGTGGTTCTGGAACCGGGGAGAATTCACCCCTCCACTTT
-,TRBJ2-5,TRBV6-6,-,CASSYSRETQYF,TGTGCCAGCAGTTACTCGAGAGAGACCCAGTACTTC
few,TRBJ2-7,TRBV11-3,TRBD1,CASSLEGPGTGYEQYF,TGTGCCAGCAGCTTAGAGGGACCCGGGACAGGCTACGAGCAGTACTTC
-,TRBJ2-1,TRBV6-2/TRBV6-3,-,CASSYGGRVSYNEQFF,TGTGCCAGCAGTTACGGGGGCAGAGTCAGCTACAATGAGCAGTTCTTC
-,TRBJ2-3,TRBV27,TRBD2,CASSSIKLAGVRDTQYF,TGTGCCAGCAGTTCTATAAAACTAGCGGGAGTCAGGGATACGCAGTATTTT
-,TRBJ1-2,TRBV4-1,-,CASSQDSARARYGYTF,TGCGCCAGCAGCCAAGATTCGGCCAGGGCACGATATGGCTACACCTTC
-,TRBJ1-6,TRBV28,-,CASRTRGIKNSPLHF,TGTGCCAGCCGTACGCGGGGGATAAAAAATTCACCCCTCCACTTT
-,TRBJ2-1,TRBV6-4,TRBD2,CASSDSGGAYNEQFF,TGTGCCAGCAGTGACAGCGGGGGGGCCTACAATGAGCAGTTCTTC
-,TRBJ1-6,TRBV5-1,-,CASSLGDILSPLHF,TGCGCCAGCAGCTTGGGCGACATACTTTCACCCCTCCACTTT
-,TRBJ1-6,TRBV2,TRBD1,CASRAGTGESPLHF,TGTGCCAGCAGGGCCGGGACAGGGGAATCACCCCTCCACTTT
-,TRBJ1-1,TRBV5-1,TRBD1,CASSRMIRGQGSAMNTEAFF,TGCGCCAGCAGCAGAATGATAAGGGGACAGGGGTCGGCCATGAACACTGAAGCTTTCTTT